One sample yielded the 19 T cell receptor beta chains listed below, sequenced in a study of T cell responses to AZD1222 COVID-19 vaccine. Only in-frame clones appear in the TCRdb table, and some are missing; sequencing was by immunoSEQ multiplex PCR. The sample lists tens of thousands of clones; approximately 88% were seen once. Sequenced here: peripheral blood, sampled 28 days after the second AZD1222 dose. The receptor source for this set is an adult who received the AZD1222 COVID-19 vaccine.

The chain combines TRBV10-3 with TRBJ2-3; D is perhaps TRBD1 or TRBD2 (7 bases each). CDR1 ENHRY and CDR2 SYGVKD come from the germline V gene. V was shortened by 10 bases and J by 1 base, with 15 bases between the two germline ends. The CDR3 is 14 residues long. Here the CDR3 reads CATGGGLGTDTQYF. CDR3 bases: TGTGCCACAGGGGGGGGGTTGGGCACAGATACGCAGTATTTT.

V and J are TRBV7-2 and TRBJ2-7, with 7 bases identical to TRBD2. V was clipped by 3 bases and J by 4 bases; unmatched bases: 6. CDR1 is SGHTA, CDR2 FQGNSA, per germline. The CDR3 is made up of 14 amino acids. The CDR3 loop reads CASSFASGDYEQYF. Written as DNA, the CDR3 is TGTGCCAGCAGCTTTGCAAGCGGGGATTACGAGCAGTACTTC.

CDR3 in DNA: TGTGCCAGCTCACCACAGGCTAGCACAGATACGCAGTATTTT. Its translation is CASSPQASTDTQYF. The rearrangement links TRBV18 to TRBJ2-3; D not certain. CDR1 and CDR2 from the germline V gene are KGHSH and LQKENI. The CDR3 runs 14 residues. V gave up 1 base and J gave up 0 bases, with 5 bases separating them.

The chain has TRBV7-3 and TRBJ1-3; 9 nucleotides align to TRBD1. CDR3 size: 16 residues. V lost 4 bases to trimming and J lost 4 bases; unmatched junction nucleotides: 8. From germline, CDR1 is SGHTA and CDR2 FQGTGA. The CDR3 sequence is CASSSGGQGSGNTIYF. The DNA of the CDR3 is TGTGCCAGCAGCTCAGGCGGACAGGGGAGCGGAAACACCATATATTTT.

About this clone: Other nucleotide sequences in the sample specify the same CDR3. This rearrangement joins TRBV18 to TRBJ1-4; the D is unclear. The CDR3 has 14 amino acids. The germline V and J ends were trimmed by 2 bases and 0 bases, with 4 bases remaining between them. Germline values: CDR1 KGHSH, CDR2 LQKENI. CDR3 nucleotide sequence: TGTGCCAGCTCACCAGGGGCAACTAATGAAAAACTGTTTTTT. Translating gives CASSPGATNEKLFF.

The chain recombines TRBV6-5 with TRBJ1-5, with 10 positions matching TRBD1. Per germline, CDR1 MNHEY and CDR2 SVGAGI. J was trimmed by 6 bases and V by 4 bases; bases with no gene match: 0. The CDR3 contains 13 residues. The CDR3 DNA reads as TGTGCCAGCAGTTGGACAGGGGGTCAGCCCCAGCATTTT. Translating gives CASSWTGGQPQHF.

V gene TRBV28 combines with J gene TRBJ1-6; TRBD1 aligns across 7 bases. Germline V gene data show CDR1 as MDHEN and CDR2 as SYDVKM. Trimming at V came to 1 base and at J to 7 bases, leaving 4 bases not matched to a gene. CDR3 size: 15 residues. CDR3 DNA: TGTGCCAGCAGTTTATCCCCAGGGGGGAATTCACCCCTCCACTTT. Translated: CASSLSPGGNSPLHF.

The rearrangement links TRBV7-3 to TRBJ1-1; possibly TRBD1 for D (6 bases). The CDR3 covers 15 residues. The V gene's germline CDR1 is SGHTA and CDR2 FQGTGA. V was pared by 1 base and J by 4 bases, with 13 bases between. CDR3 DNA sequence: TGTGCCAGCAGCTTAAAAGCAGGGGCTAGCACTGAAGCTTTCTTT. It specifies CASSLKAGASTEAFF.

This chain uses TRBV6-5 with TRBJ2-1, with 9 bases identical to TRBD2. In germline, CDR1 is MNHEY, CDR2 SVGAGI. The V gene end was trimmed by 8 bases and the J gene end by 7 bases; junction bases not matched to a gene: 9. The CDR3 covers 14 residues. Here the CDR3 reads CASLGLALWNEQFF. As DNA, the CDR3 is TGTGCCAGCCTTGGACTAGCGCTTTGGAATGAGCAGTTCTTC.

CDR3: CASSPSEQPSFF. The CDR3 coding sequence is TGTGCCAGCTCACCTTCGGAGCAGCCGTCGTTCTTC. V is TRBV18 and J is TRBJ2-1, with D uncertain. The length of the CDR3 is 12 residues. Between the trimmed V and J ends, which lost 3 bases and 15 bases, there was a span of 15 bases. CDR1 is KGHSH and CDR2 is LQKENI in the germline V gene. Full variable domain (remainder filled in from reference TRBV18 and TRBJ2-1): NAGVMQNPRHLVRRRGQEARLRCSPMKGHSHVYWYRQLPEEGLKFMVYLQKENIIDESGMPKERFSAEFPKEGPSILRIQQVVRGDSAAYFCASSPSEQPSFFGPGTRLTVL.

The chain carries TRBV23-1 and TRBJ1-5, with TRBD1 as a possible D gene (5 bases). TRBV23-1 is reported as an ORF; its role is uncertain. The germline V and J ends were trimmed by 4 bases and 5 bases, with 18 bases remaining between them. The CDR3 is 16 amino acids. The CDR3 reads CASSPQIQRGDQPQHF. CDR3 DNA: TGCGCCAGCAGTCCCCAGATCCAACGGGGCGATCAGCCCCAGCATTTT.

CDR3 protein: CASTLGAGSNQPQHF. CDR3 coding DNA: TGTGCCAGCACTCTCGGAGCGGGGAGCAATCAGCCCCAGCATTTT. The chain recombines TRBV6-5 with TRBJ1-5; D uncertain. Germline CDR1 reads MNHEY; CDR2 reads SVGAGI. V lost 7 bases and J lost 1, with 14 bases in between. The CDR3 is 15 amino acids.

The V and J genes are TRBV4-2 and TRBJ2-7; 9 positions agree with TRBD1. V was clipped by 4 bases and J by 3 bases; unmatched bases: 4. This CDR3 is built from 14 residues. Germline CDR1 reads LGHNA; CDR2 reads YNFKEQ. The CDR3 bases are TGTGCCAGCAGCCCCCGACAGGGGGGCTACGAGCAGTACTTC. Its protein is CASSPRQGGYEQYF.

The chain combines TRBV19 with TRBJ2-3; TRBD1 matches 9 bases. Germline V gene sequence: CDR1 LNHDA, CDR2 SQIVND (reference sequence). With 4 bases clipped from V and 2 bases from J, the junction kept 7 bases outside the gene matches. This CDR3 has 16 amino acids. This chain's CDR3 is CASSKQGAPSTDTQYF. The CDR3 nucleotides read TGTGCCAGTAGTAAACAGGGGGCTCCTTCCACAGATACGCAGTATTTT.

V and J are TRBV6-4 and TRBJ2-7; D possibly corresponds to TRBD2 (6 bases). Germline CDR1 MRHNA, CDR2 SNTAGT. Trimming removed 6 bases at V and 0 bases at J, with 15 bases between. CDR3 length equals 15 residues. The CDR3 region is CASSGGRTPSYEQYF. CDR3 DNA: TGTGCCAGCAGCGGAGGGAGAACTCCCTCCTACGAGCAGTACTTC.

The V and J genes are TRBV5-1 and TRBJ1-1; no reliable D call. This CDR3 has 12 amino acids. CDR1 is SGHRS and CDR2 is YFSETQ in the germline V gene. Trimming removed 3 bases from V and 7 bases from J, with 10 bases in between. CDR3 sequence: CASSSGKGEAFF. In DNA form, the CDR3 reads TGCGCCAGCAGCTCTGGCAAAGGTGAAGCTTTCTTT.

This clone was counted a few times. V is TRBV15 and J is TRBJ2-1; D may be TRBD2 (6 bases). Trimming shortened V by 1 base and J by 8 bases, and 12 bases separated the two germline ends. Germline V lookup: CDR1 LNHNV, CDR2 YYDKDF (reference sequence). CDR3 length: 14 amino acids. CDR3 amino acids: CATSRAGSGDEQFF. The CDR3 DNA reads TGTGCCACCAGCAGAGCCGGTTCGGGAGATGAGCAGTTCTTC.

The J gene is TRBJ2-3, the V gene TRBV7-9; no definite D call. This CDR3 spans 17 amino acids. In germline, CDR1 is SEHNR, CDR2 FQNEAQ (reference sequence). V shed 5 bases and J shed 2 bases, with 20 bases lying between them. The CDR3 DNA is TGTGCCAGCAGCCCCCCCCCTAGGTCACACGCCACAGATACGCAGTATTTT. Translated: CASSPPPRSHATDTQYF.

This sequence joins TRBV19 and TRBJ2-5, with D uncertain. The CDR3 spans 11 residues. V lost 6 bases and J 6 bases, leaving 8 bases between the germline ends. In germline, CDR1 is LNHDA, CDR2 SQIVND (reference sequence). CDR3 sequence reads: CASSPLKTQYF. DNA for the CDR3: TGTGCCAGTAGCCCCTTAAAGACCCAGTACTTC.